What follows is one TCR beta chain and its context. Its matching antigen is unknown. This CDR3 is 14 amino acids long. Germline V CDR1 and CDR2: MGHRA, YSYEKL. Trimming cost V 7 bases and J 5 bases; bases outside gene matches: 5. The assay was immunoSEQ multiplex PCR, and TCRdb's table has in-frame clones only and misses some. The sample consists of about 37,000 clones, around four fifths of them appearing once. The data originate from a study of OX40 agonist ivuxolimab in advanced cancers. Study-level results: The 0.1-3.0 mg/kg partial responders had among the lowest clonal expansion.

This chain links TRBV4-1 with TRBJ2-2; 9 bases are shared with TRBD2. This sequence was found in an adult with an advanced solid tumor such as melanoma, head and neck, liver or kidney cancer. This specimen consisted of CD4+ or CD8+ T cells sorted from blood, obtained in a trial of the OX40 agonist ivuxolimab. The CDR3 region has the DNA TGCGCCAGCACTCGGGCGGGGGGGACCGGGGAGCTGTTTTTT. It codes for CASTRAGGTGELFF.